These 10 T cell receptor beta chains share one sample of origin, sequenced in a study of blood T cell repertoires in COVID-19. Clones were read by immunoSEQ multiplex PCR, and TCRdb kept only the in-frame ones, dropping some. The top ten hold around 12% of the sample, which has 250,000 to 300,000 clones, 75% to 90% seen once. The source material was peripheral blood. The source of these receptors is a woman in her fifties or sixties with acute or convalescent COVID-19.

This rearrangement joins TRBV5-1 to TRBJ1-4, with D possibly matching TRBD1 (5 bases). The CDR3 sequence is 14 residues long. V shed 3 bases and J shed 1 base, with 7 bases lying between them. The germline V gene encodes CDR1 SGHRS and CDR2 YFSETQ. The CDR3 protein is CASSYTGTNEKLFF. Written as DNA, the CDR3 is TGCGCCAGCAGCTACACAGGAACTAATGAAAAACTGTTTTTT.

This sequence joins TRBV7-8 and TRBJ2-7, with TRBD2 matching 11 bases. From germline, CDR1 is SGHVS and CDR2 FQNEAQ. J lost 2 bases, V lost 5 bases, and 5 bases had no gene match. The CDR3 is 15 residues long. The chain's CDR3 is CASSMRLAGTYEQYF. The CDR3 region has the DNA TGTGCCAGCAGCATGCGACTAGCGGGGACCTACGAGCAGTACTTC.

The V and J genes are TRBV6-2 or TRBV6-3 and TRBJ1-1; D may be TRBD1 (6 bases). The length of the CDR3 is 16 residues. Trimming cost V 0 bases and J 4 bases, with 15 bases left between them. Germline lookup yields CDR1 MNHEY and CDR2 SVGEGT. The CDR3 sequence is CASSYSKDGGPTEAFF. CDR3 bases: TGTGCCAGCAGTTACTCGAAGGACGGGGGGCCCACTGAAGCTTTCTTT.

The V call is TRBV4-1, the J call TRBJ2-5; D not resolved. V was trimmed by 0 bases and J by 4 bases, leaving 6 bases between them. Germline CDR1 and CDR2: MGHRA and YSYEKL. The CDR3 consists of 13 residues. CDR3 loop: CASSQDRGETQYF. DNA for the CDR3: TGCGCCAGCAGCCAAGATCGCGGAGAGACCCAGTACTTC.

The chain combines TRBV29-1 with TRBJ2-3, with 9 bases that match TRBD2. V shed 6 bases and J 0 bases; nucleotides not matched to a gene: 4. Germline CDR1 SQVTM, CDR2 ANQGSEA. CDR3 size: 14 residues. This CDR3 is CSVLTSGSTDTQYF. CDR3 in DNA: TGCAGCGTCTTGACTAGCGGAAGCACAGATACGCAGTATTTT.

The rearrangement links TRBV20-1 to TRBJ1-2, with 7 bases identical to TRBD1. The CDR3 covers 11 residues. The V gene's germline CDR1 is DFQATT and CDR2 SNEGSKA (reference sequence). Here the CDR3 DNA reads TGCAGCCAGGGGGATCACTATGGCTACACCTTC. Protein product: CSQGDHYGYTF.

V usage is TRBV2 and J usage is TRBJ1-1; possibly TRBD1 for D (6 bases). Germline V gene lookup returns CDR1 SNHLY and CDR2 FYNNEI. The CDR3 extends over 16 amino acids. Trimming left V 1 base short and J 0 bases short, with 12 bases between. The CDR3 region is CASSEVPTGMNTEAFF. The CDR3 DNA is TGTGCCAGCAGTGAAGTCCCGACAGGAATGAACACTGAAGCTTTCTTT.

The chain recombines TRBV27 with TRBJ2-3; TRBD2 is a possible D gene (5 bases). The CDR3 has 14 amino acids. V was clipped by 4 bases and J by 3 bases, with 11 bases between them. Germline CDR1 and CDR2: MNHEY and SMNVEV (reference sequence). As DNA, the CDR3 is TGTGCCAGCAGTTCCCCCTGGAGGACAGATACGCAGTATTTT. It is translated as CASSSPWRTDTQYF.

The chain recombines TRBV3-1 (or the pseudogene TRBV3-2) with TRBJ1-5; no reliable D call. The CDR3 loop spans 14 amino acids. With 4 bases removed from V and 3 bases from J, the gap between germline ends came to 10 bases. Per the germline V gene, CDR1 is LGHDT and CDR2 is YNNKEL (reference sequence). CDR3 sequence (DNA): TGTGCCAGCAGCCCGCAGTCGAACAATCAGCCCCAGCATTTT. This gives the protein CASSPQSNNQPQHF.

J is TRBJ2-4 and V is TRBV3-1 (or the pseudogene TRBV3-2); 9 positions match TRBD2. V shed 2 bases, J shed 11 bases, and the junction held 13 bases outside the gene matches. The germline V gene encodes CDR1 LGHDT and CDR2 YNNKEL (reference sequence). The CDR3 consists of 16 residues. The DNA of the CDR3 is TGTGCCAGCAGCCAAAGTGGGACTAGCCTTCGGAGCGTTCAGTACTTC. This gives the protein CASSQSGTSLRSVQYF.